The 10 T cell receptor beta chains reported below all come from one sample, sequenced in a study of cytomegalovirus exposure and HLA in healthy donors. PCR was performed using 60 Vbeta and 13 Jbeta primers. TCRdb's table, derived via immunoSEQ multiplex PCR, lists solely in-frame clones and lacks some. The profile shows approximately 150,000 clones, roughly four fifths of them singletons. Sequenced sample: PBMCs. The receptors derive from a man between 35 and 55 years old in good health and CMV-seronegative.

The chain carries TRBV6-1 and TRBJ2-4; D is undetermined. V was cut by 2 bases and J by 4 bases, with 15 bases left in between. This CDR3 has 16 residues. Looked up from germline, CDR1 is MNHNS and CDR2 is SASEGT. CDR3 DNA sequence: TGTGCCAGCAGTGAAAGGCCCCAGGTTGGGAAAAACATTCAGTACTTC. Translation gives CASSERPQVGKNIQYF.

V usage is TRBV6-1 and J usage is TRBJ1-2; no clear D gene. The CDR3 has 15 residues. The germline V and J ends were trimmed by 0 bases and 8 bases, with 16 bases remaining between them. CDR1 and CDR2 (germline): MNHNS, SASEGT. The CDR3 bases are TGTGCCAGCAGTGAAGCGGCGGCTATCTGGCGCGGCTACACCTTC. It encodes CASSEAAAIWRGYTF.

V gene TRBV6-1 combines with J gene TRBJ2-1; 11 bases line up with TRBD2. With V trimmed by 6 bases and J by 6 bases, 7 bases remained unmatched. This CDR3 comprises 15 residues. CDR1 is MNHNS and CDR2 is SASEGT in the germline V gene. CDR3 sequence: CASRSGTSGTNEQFF. In DNA form, the CDR3 reads TGTGCCAGCAGATCCGGGACTAGCGGCACCAATGAGCAGTTCTTC.

The chain recombines TRBV7-9 with TRBJ1-1; 9 positions match TRBD1. CDR3 length: 13 amino acids. CDR1 and CDR2 from the germline V gene are SEHNR and FQNEAQ (reference sequence). Trimming removed 1 base from V and 10 bases from J; junction bases left unmatched: 4. The CDR3 DNA is TGTGCCAGCAGCTTAGTAAGGACAGGGGTAGCTTTCTTT. This translates into CASSLVRTGVAFF.

V usage is TRBV5-1 and J usage is TRBJ2-1; TRBD1 aligns across 9 bases. Germline V gene sequence: CDR1 SGHRS, CDR2 YFSETQ. The CDR3 has 14 residues. V lost 0 bases to trimming and J lost 5 bases; unmatched junction nucleotides: 0. The CDR3 DNA follows: TGCGCCAGCAGCTTGGGACAGGGGGACAATGAGCAGTTCTTC. This gives the protein CASSLGQGDNEQFF.

This chain connects TRBV30 to TRBJ1-2, with 7 bases that match TRBD1. This CDR3 is built from 13 residues. V lost 3 bases, J lost 2 bases, and 3 bases stayed unmatched. The germline CDR1 and CDR2 sequences are GTSNPN and SVGIG (reference sequence). DNA for the CDR3: TGTGCCTGGAGCCAGACAGGGAACTATGGCTACACCTTC. Protein product: CAWSQTGNYGYTF.

The V and J genes are TRBV11-2 and TRBJ1-5; the match to TRBD1 covers 9 bases. Per the germline V gene, CDR1 is SGHAT and CDR2 is FQNNGV. The CDR3 is 15 residues long. The junction had 3 bases not matched to a gene; V was cut back by 1 base and J by 5 bases. The CDR3 loop reads CASSLGTGADQPQHF. The CDR3 bases are TGTGCCAGCAGCTTAGGGACAGGGGCGGATCAGCCCCAGCATTTT.

The rearrangement uses TRBV2 and TRBJ2-7; perhaps TRBD2 as D (7 bases). The V gene's germline CDR1 is SNHLY and CDR2 FYNNEI. The CDR3 is 14 residues long. Trimming cost V 6 bases and J 3 bases, with 15 bases left between them. DNA of the CDR3: TGTGCCAGCAGCACGGGGAGGGGGTACTACGAGCAGTACGTC. It specifies CASSTGRGYYEQYV.

V and J are TRBV2 and TRBJ2-3; TRBD2 matches at 14 bases. J lost 9 bases, V lost 6 bases, and 14 bases had no gene match. CDR1 SNHLY and CDR2 FYNNEI come from the germline V gene. This CDR3 is 17 amino acids long. This CDR3 reads CASRPGGTSGSRGTQYF. CDR3 DNA sequence: TGTGCCAGCAGGCCCGGTGGGACTAGCGGGAGTAGGGGGACGCAGTATTTT.

CDR3 residues: CASKLNVLTF. For the CDR3, the DNA is TGTGCCAGCAAACTCAACGTCCTGACTTTC. V is TRBV2 and J is TRBJ2-6; no firm D call. This CDR3 comprises 10 residues. Trimming pared 7 bases from V and 9 bases from J, leaving 4 bases between. Germline V gene sequence: CDR1 SNHLY, CDR2 FYNNEI.